Following are 25 T cell receptor beta chains from one sample sequenced in a study of tissue T cells after allogeneic stem cell transplantation. Time point noted: mouse harvest day 14 after allogeneic transplant. Each mouse received 10^7 T-cell-depleted marrow cells plus 10^6 splenic CD5+ T cells by tail vein. The repertoire was sequenced with immunoSEQ multiplex PCR; TCRdb's copy has only in-frame clones and lacks some. The data hold a few thousand clones, with approximately 40% observed a single time. Sample: gut tissue. The receptors here all came from a female BALB/c mouse given C57BL/6 T cells with graft-versus-host disease after an allogeneic hematopoietic cell transplant.

For this clone: Mouse names are used for the genes. The CDR3 extends 1 residue past the end of the read, so its final part is completed from the germline J gene. The chain recombines TRBV3 with TRBJ1-1; D remains unclear. The CDR3 extends over 13 amino acids. V was shortened by 2 bases and J by 0 bases, with 4 bases between the two germline ends. Germline CDR1 and CDR2: SNHLY and FYNGKV (reference sequence). The CDR3 loop reads CASSLQQNTEVFF. The CDR3 DNA, read in part, is TGTGCCAGCAGCTTACAACAGAACACAGAAGTCTTC.

A word on this clone: Gene names refer to mouse genes. The read is 1 residue too short to cover the CDR3 end, so that end is filled in from the germline J gene. V gene TRBV31 combines with J gene TRBJ2-5; 7 nucleotides agree with TRBD1. The germline CDR1 and CDR2 sequences are GKSSPN and SITVG. The CDR3 has 14 residues. With V trimmed by 0 bases and J by 2 bases, 2 bases remained unmatched. Partial CDR3 DNA: TGTGCCTGGAGTCTGGACAGGAGCCAAGACACCCAGTAC. It encodes CAWSLDRSQDTQY. The full CDR3 protein is CAWSLDRSQDTQYF.

This clone came up once. Genes and germline come from the mouse. Read coverage stops 1 residue before the CDR3 terminus; the germline J gene supplies the remainder. The chain is built from TRBV2 and TRBJ2-5; D is unresolved. Germline CDR1 and CDR2: LGHNA and YSYQKL. Between the trimmed V and J ends, which lost 0 bases and 2 bases, there was a span of 9 bases. There are 15 residues in the CDR3. CDR3 bases read: TGTGCCAGCAGCCAAGATGCTCAACTCCAAGACACCCAGTAC. It is translated as CASSQDAQLQDTQY. The CDR3 in full is CASSQDAQLQDTQYF.

For this clone: Mouse gene names apply. The read ends 1 residue shy of where the CDR3 ends; the end is completed using the germline J gene. The rearrangement uses TRBV3 and TRBJ1-1; D possibly corresponds to TRBD1 (6 bases). The V end lost 5 bases, the J end lost 5 bases, and 12 bases lay between the germline ends. CDR3 length: 13 residues. The germline gives CDR1 SNHLY, CDR2 FYNGKV (reference sequence). CDR3 bases read: TGTGCCAGCAGCCCCAGGGGAGGGACAGAAGTCTTC. It yields the protein CASSPRGGTEVF. The full CDR3 protein is CASSPRGGTEVFF.

Comment on this clone: The genes and germline here are from mouse. Read coverage stops 1 residue before the CDR3 terminus; the germline J gene supplies the remainder. The V gene is TRBV26, the J gene TRBJ1-4, with a tentative D call TRBD1 (6 bases). CDR3 length: 15 residues. Trimming cost V 3 bases and J 0 bases, with 8 bases left between them. Germline V gene data show CDR1 as KGHPV and CDR2 as FQNQEV (reference sequence). The CDR3 DNA, read in part, is TGTGCCAGCAGTCTTGGACAGTTTTCCAACGAAAGATTATTT. Protein: CASSLGQFSNERLF. The full CDR3 sequence reads CASSLGQFSNERLFF.

Worth noting for this clone: These gene names are mouse names. The read ends 1 residue shy of where the CDR3 ends; the end is completed using the germline J gene. The rearrangement links TRBV23 to TRBJ2-1; TRBD2 is taken as the D call from the table, unchecked against the DNA. The germline gives CDR1 KGHTA, CDR2 FQNQQP. The CDR3 is 14 residues long. This CDR3 is CSSSHGLNYAEQFF. Incomplete CDR3 DNA: TGCTCCAGCAGTCATGGACTCAACTATGCTGAGCAGTTC.

A note on this clone: These gene names are mouse names. The read gets to within 1 residue of the CDR3 end, and the germline J gene fills in the rest. This chain connects TRBV16 to TRBJ2-4; D is ambiguous. Germline assignment: CDR1 SGHSA and CDR2 FRNQAP. The V end was cut by 5 bases, the J end by 3 bases, with 3 bases between. The CDR3 has 11 residues. The CDR3 spells CASSLQNTLYF. The sequenced part of the CDR3 DNA is TGTGCAAGCAGCCTACAAAACACCTTGTAC.

Concerning this clone itself: The gene names given are mouse names. The read finishes 1 residue shy of the CDR3 end, and the germline J gene is used to complete it. V gene TRBV3 combines with J gene TRBJ1-4; 12 positions match TRBD1. The J segment lost 0 bases and the V segment lost 5 bases, leaving 7 bases of the junction unmatched. The CDR3 consists of 18 residues. CDR1 and CDR2 from the germline V gene are SNHLY and FYNGKV (reference sequence). Incomplete CDR3 DNA: TGTGCCAGCAGCGGGGACAGGGGGCTTGGGATTTCCAACGAAAGATTATTT. Translated, it gives CASSGDRGLGISNERLF. The CDR3 in full is CASSGDRGLGISNERLFF.

In its sample, this clone ranks as medium-sized. Gene names and germline refer to mouse. The DNA ends 1 residue before the CDR3 does, and the rest of the CDR3 is filled in from the germline J gene. The V gene is TRBV3, the J gene TRBJ2-7, with 12 bases identical to TRBD2. CDR3 length: 13 amino acids. From germline, CDR1 is SNHLY and CDR2 FYNGKV (reference sequence). Unmatched junction bases numbered 3, after V lost 5 bases and J lost 7 bases. CDR3 amino acids: CASSRLGGREQYF. CDR3 bases read: TGTGCCAGCAGCCGACTGGGGGGGCGAGAACAGTAC.

A remark on this clone: Mouse names are used for the genes. The CDR3 end is not reached by the read, which stops 1 residue before it; the germline J gene fills it in. The gene calls are TRBV3 and TRBJ1-4, with D perhaps matching TRBD1 (6 bases). The germline V gene has CDR1 SNHLY and CDR2 FYNGKV (reference sequence). The CDR3 totals 15 residues. The ends were cut back, 5 bases at V and 0 bases at J, with 10 bases in the middle. The CDR3 DNA, read in part, is TGTGCCAGCAGCCCCGGGACAATTTCCAACGAAAGATTATTT. Protein: CASSPGTISNERLF. The whole CDR3 protein reads CASSPGTISNERLFF.

This clone has more than one count but fewer than ten. Germline and genes: mouse. The read gets to within 1 residue of the CDR3 end, and the germline J gene fills in the rest. V usage is TRBV1 and J usage is TRBJ1-5; D remains ambiguous. Trimming cost V 0 bases and J 4 bases, with 7 bases left between them. This CDR3 is built from 14 residues. Germline-derived CDR1 and CDR2 are NSQYPW and LRSPGD (reference sequence). The covered CDR3 bases are TGCACCTGCAGTGCAGATCGGCAAAACCAGGCTCCGCTT. Translation: CTCSADRQNQAPL. The whole CDR3 protein reads CTCSADRQNQAPLF. The variable domain in full, with the rest retrieved from reference TRBV1 and TRBJ1-5, is VTLLEQNPRWRLVPRGQAVNLRCILKNSQYPWMSWYQQDLQKQLQWLFTLRSPGDKEVKSLPGADYLATRVTDTELRLQVANMSQGRTLYCTCSADRQNQAPLFGEGTRLSVL.

This clone came up a few times. Genes and germline are mouse. The missing CDR3 end, 1 residue past where the read stops, is filled in from the germline J gene. The V and J genes are TRBV13-2 and TRBJ2-7, with D possibly being TRBD1 or TRBD2 (5 bases each). Trimming left V 6 bases short and J 0 bases short, with 13 bases between. Germline assignment: CDR1 NNHNN and CDR2 SYGAGS (reference sequence). The CDR3 length is 14 residues. The CDR3 DNA, read in part, is TGTGCCAGCGTCTCCGGGACGGACTCCTATGAACAGTAC. Its protein is CASVSGTDSYEQY. The CDR3 in its entirety is CASVSGTDSYEQYF.

This clone came up a few times. Each gene name is a mouse one. The read finishes 1 residue shy of the CDR3 end, and the germline J gene is used to complete it. V is TRBV29 and J is TRBJ1-2; D might be TRBD1 (5 bases). The CDR3 has 15 amino acids. Germline-derived CDR1 and CDR2 are MSHET and SYDVDS. The V end was cut by 0 bases, the J end by 5 bases, with 13 bases between. Here the CDR3 reads CASSLSSQGRSDYTF. The covered CDR3 bases are TGTGCTAGCAGTTTATCGAGTCAGGGCCGGTCCGACTACACC. Combining the CDR3 with reference TRBV29 and TRBJ1-2 gives the whole variable domain DMKVTQMPRYLIKRMGENVLLECGQDMSHETMYWYRQDPGLGLQLIYISYDVDSNSEGDIPKGYRVSRKKREHFSLILDSAKTNQTSVYFCASSLSSQGRSDYTFGSGTRLLVI.

As regards this clone: The listed genes are named as in mouse. The CDR3 sequence is CASSSLGSQNTLYF. CDR3 DNA, as far as it was read: TGTGCCAGCAGCTCACTGGGTAGTCAAAACACCTTGTAC. The rearrangement joins TRBV3 to TRBJ2-4; a weak D match, TRBD2 (6 bases). The DNA ends 1 residue before the CDR3 does, and the rest of the CDR3 is filled in from the germline J gene. V was clipped by 4 bases and J by 0 bases, with 8 bases between them. The CDR3 runs to 14 residues. The germline CDR1 and CDR2 sequences are SNHLY and FYNGKV (reference sequence).

This clone was picked up a small number of times. Mouse gene names apply. The read ends 1 residue early relative to the CDR3; the germline J gene fills the gap. The V call is TRBV12-1, the J call TRBJ1-3; D call uncertain. The ends were cut back, 2 bases at V and 1 base at J, with 2 bases in the middle. Germline V CDR1 and CDR2: SGHSN, HYEKVE. The CDR3 covers 12 residues. CDR3 loop: CASSPSGNTLYF. Partial CDR3 DNA: TGTGCCAGCTCTCCCTCTGGAAATACGCTCTAT.

Regarding this clone: Gene names denote mouse genes. The read comes to an end 1 residue before the CDR3 does, leaving the germline J gene to fill in the end. The chain uses TRBV26 and TRBJ1-3; D might be TRBD1 (6 bases). V lost 4 bases and J 1 base, leaving 8 bases between the germline ends. Germline CDR1 reads KGHPV; CDR2 reads FQNQEV (reference sequence). The CDR3 length is 14 residues. The CDR3: CASSRQGSGNTLYF. The sequenced CDR3 bases are TGTGCCAGCAGTCGCCAGGGGTCTGGAAATACGCTCTAT.

This clone was found a few times. Gene names are mouse gene names. The read stops 1 residue short of the end of the CDR3; the missing end is completed from the germline J gene. The chain joins TRBV29 to TRBJ2-4; D is undetermined. V was cut by 2 bases and J by 5 bases, with 8 bases left in between. CDR1 is MSHET and CDR2 is SYDVDS in the germline V gene. There are 13 residues in the CDR3. This CDR3 is CASSLMRVNTLYF. CDR3 DNA (partial): TGTGCTAGCAGTTTAATGAGGGTAAACACCTTGTAC.

In the case of this clone: The genes are named according to mouse. With the read ending 1 residue before the CDR3 end, the germline J gene is used to fill in that end. This sample also contains other DNA sequences that code for the same CDR3. The V and J genes are TRBV20 and TRBJ2-7; 8 bases agree with TRBD2. The CDR3 is 13 amino acids. Germline V gives CDR1 GFQATS, CDR2 STVNSAI. V was clipped by 1 base and J by 7 bases; unmatched bases: 6. The CDR3 loop reads CGARVGGAEEQYF. Partial CDR3 DNA: TGTGGTGCTAGGGTGGGGGGGGCTGAGGAACAGTAC.

This clone is labeled as medium-sized. Gene and germline names: mouse. The CDR3 end falls 1 residue outside the read, so it is completed with the germline J gene. The rearrangement uses TRBV26 and TRBJ1-2; no clear D gene. The CDR3 loop spans 13 amino acids. Germline V gene data show CDR1 as KGHPV and CDR2 as FQNQEV (reference sequence). V was pared by 2 bases and J by 0 bases, with 4 bases between. The CDR3 sequence is CASSLSANSDYTF. Partial CDR3 DNA: TGTGCCAGCAGTCTGAGTGCAAACTCCGACTACACC.

Worth noting for this clone: Gene names follow the mouse nomenclature. The read is 1 residue too short to cover the CDR3 end, so that end is filled in from the germline J gene. This chain joins TRBV23 and TRBJ1-1; TRBD1 reflects the table's D call only, with no check against the DNA. The CDR3 runs to 13 residues. Germline loops: CDR1 KGHTA, CDR2 FQNQQP. This CDR3 reads CSSSPGWNTEVFF. CDR3 DNA (partial): TGCTCCAGCAGTCCAGGGTGGAACACAGAAGTCTTC.

This clone was found a few times. The genes are named according to mouse. The CDR3 end is not reached by the read, which stops 1 residue before it; the germline J gene fills it in. The V gene is TRBV26, the J gene TRBJ2-4; D is possibly TRBD2 (7 bases). V was pared by 3 bases and J by 3 bases, with 13 bases between. Germline V gene sequence: CDR1 KGHPV, CDR2 FQNQEV (reference sequence). The CDR3 spans 15 residues. The CDR3 protein is CASSLSGGWQNTLYF. Incomplete CDR3 DNA: TGTGCCAGCAGTCTCTCGGGGGGCTGGCAAAACACCTTGTAC.

To note about this clone: All gene names here are mouse names. Sequencing ends 1 residue short of the CDR3 end; the germline J gene provides the rest. The chain carries TRBV20 and TRBJ1-6; 7 bases fit TRBD1. Being an ORF, TRBJ1-6 has a function that is uncertain. Losses at the gene ends were 5 bases for V and 7 bases for J; bases not matched to a gene: 8. This CDR3 comprises 14 residues. Germline CDR1 and CDR2: GFQATS and STVNSAI. Partial CDR3 DNA: TGTGGTGCTGACGCTCAGGGGGGGAATTCGCCCCTCTAC. Protein: CGADAQGGNSPLY. The full-length CDR3 reads as CGADAQGGNSPLYF.

Notes on this clone: Genes and germline come from the mouse. Coverage ceases 1 residue before the CDR3 finishes, and the germline J gene fills in the end. The chain employs TRBV5 and TRBJ1-1; D might be TRBD1 (6 bases). The CDR3 covers 14 residues. V was trimmed by 4 bases and J by 0 bases, leaving 9 bases between them. The germline V gene has CDR1 LGHNA and CDR2 YNLKQL (reference sequence). CDR3 loop: CASSPRGANTEVFF. The sequenced part of the CDR3 DNA is TGTGCCAGCAGCCCCAGGGGTGCAAACACAGAAGTCTTC.

This clone was detected only a few times. The gene symbols are mouse symbols. The read terminates 1 residue ahead of where the CDR3 ends, so the germline J gene completes it. The chain carries TRBV15 and TRBJ1-4, with unresolved D. Germline CDR1 SGHND, CDR2 FRSKSL. CDR3 size: 15 residues. V lost 1 base and J lost 1, with 7 bases in between. The CDR3 reads CASSLGQSSNERLFF. The sequenced part of the CDR3 DNA is TGTGCCAGCAGTTTAGGACAATCTTCCAACGAAAGATTATTT.

Details on this clone: Gene names are the mouse ones. The sequenced fragment ends 1 residue before the CDR3 boundary, so the rest is inferred from the germline J gene. This chain uses TRBV20 with TRBJ2-3; 10 bases match TRBD2. The CDR3 consists of 14 residues. CDR1 GFQATS and CDR2 STVNSAI come from the germline V gene. After removal of 2 bases from V and 4 bases from J, the junction contained 3 bases not matched to a gene. The DNA read from the CDR3 is TGTGGTGCTAGGCCGGGACTGGGGACAGAAACGCTGTAT. Translated, it gives CGARPGLGTETLY. The whole CDR3 protein reads CGARPGLGTETLYF.